These 8 T cell receptor beta chains share one sample of origin, sequenced in a study of blood T cell repertoires in COVID-19. This table comes from immunoSEQ multiplex PCR, and its TCRdb copy is limited to in-frame clones, with some not included. The sample records 150,000 to 200,000 clones, 80% to 90% being singletons. The sample was peripheral blood. All receptors derive from an elderly woman with COVID-19, enrolled during active disease.

The gene calls are TRBV7-8 and TRBJ1-6, with 10 bases that match TRBD1. Trimming took 5 bases from V and 13 from J; bases not matched to a gene: 11. CDR3 size: 15 residues. Germline V gene data show CDR1 as SGHVS and CDR2 as FQNEAQ. CDR3 loop: CASSLTTGGFSPLHF. Here the CDR3 DNA reads TGTGCCAGCAGCCTCACGACAGGGGGCTTCAGTCCCCTCCACTTT.

This chain joins TRBV7-8 and TRBJ1-5, with a tentative D call TRBD1 (5 bases). The CDR3 length is 17 residues. In germline, CDR1 is SGHVS, CDR2 FQNEAQ. The V end lost 5 bases, the J end lost 7 bases, and 24 bases lay between the germline ends. In DNA, the CDR3 is TGTGCCAGCAGCGAAACGGTGGGGCAGGGAGGCCGGCAGCCCCAGCATTTT. Protein: CASSETVGQGGRQPQHF. The variable domain in full, completed from reference TRBV7-8 and TRBJ1-5, reads GAGVSQSPRYKVAKRGQDVALRCDPISGHVSLFWYQQALGQGPEFLTYFQNEAQLDKSGLPSDRFFAERPEGSVSTLKIQRTQQEDSAVYLCASSETVGQGGRQPQHFGDGTRLSIL.

This clone occurred a few times. The V gene is TRBV29-1, the J gene TRBJ1-3, with TRBD1 matching over 8 bases. Germline CDR1 is SQVTM and CDR2 is ANQGSEA. The CDR3 consists of 13 residues. V lost 7 bases and J lost 3; bases outside the gene matches: 5. The DNA of the CDR3 is TGCAGCGCGGAAGACAGGGGTGGAAACACCATATATTTT. As protein: CSAEDRGGNTIYF.

The chain uses TRBV10-3 and TRBJ1-2; 9 bases line up with TRBD1. CDR1 and CDR2 from the germline V gene are ENHRY and SYGVKD. Unmatched junction bases numbered 16, after V lost 5 bases and J lost 6 bases. This CDR3 contains 17 residues. The CDR3 loop reads CAISFLIPGQGENGYTF. CDR3 coding DNA: TGTGCCATCAGTTTTCTTATTCCGGGACAGGGAGAGAATGGCTACACCTTC.

The chain uses TRBV6-5 and TRBJ1-2, with 7 bases matching TRBD1. After removal of 6 bases from V and 4 bases from J, the junction contained 5 bases not matched to a gene. This CDR3 has 13 amino acids. Looked up from germline, CDR1 is MNHEY and CDR2 is SVGAGI. The CDR3 region is CASREDRFYGYTF. The DNA for the CDR3 is TGTGCCAGCAGGGAGGACAGGTTCTATGGCTACACCTTC.

V gene TRBV7-9 combines with J gene TRBJ2-3; 8 positions agree with TRBD1. Germline V gives CDR1 SEHNR, CDR2 FQNEAQ (reference sequence). The ends lost 1 base at V and 7 bases at J; junction bases unmatched: 4. The CDR3 is 14 residues long. The CDR3: CASSLGQGPNTQYF. The CDR3 DNA sequence: TGTGCCAGCAGCTTAGGACAGGGGCCGAATACGCAGTATTTT. Full variable domain (rest looked up from reference TRBV7-9 and TRBJ2-3): DTGVSQNPRHKITKRGQNVTFRCDPISEHNRLYWYRQTLGQGPEFLTYFQNEAQLEKSRLLSDRFSAERPKGSFSTLEIQRTEQGDSAMYLCASSLGQGPNTQYFGPGTRLTVL.

The CDR3 loop is CASSVASSYGYTF. The CDR3 bases are TGTGCCAGCAGCGTAGCTAGCAGCTATGGCTACACCTTC. The chain uses TRBV9 and TRBJ1-2; D is ambiguous. There are 13 residues in the CDR3. Germline CDR1 SGDLS, CDR2 YYNGEE. The V and J ends lost 0 bases and 4 bases respectively, with 7 bases between them.

The rearrangement joins TRBV11-3 to TRBJ2-3; TRBD2 agrees at 7 bases. Germline trimming cut 2 bases from V and 4 bases from J; bases unmatched to any gene: 6. Germline V lookup: CDR1 SGHNT, CDR2 YENEEA. CDR3 length: 15 amino acids. CDR3 DNA: TGTGCCAGCAGCTTAATGGCGGGAGCGGCAGATACGCAGTATTTT. It is translated as CASSLMAGAADTQYF.